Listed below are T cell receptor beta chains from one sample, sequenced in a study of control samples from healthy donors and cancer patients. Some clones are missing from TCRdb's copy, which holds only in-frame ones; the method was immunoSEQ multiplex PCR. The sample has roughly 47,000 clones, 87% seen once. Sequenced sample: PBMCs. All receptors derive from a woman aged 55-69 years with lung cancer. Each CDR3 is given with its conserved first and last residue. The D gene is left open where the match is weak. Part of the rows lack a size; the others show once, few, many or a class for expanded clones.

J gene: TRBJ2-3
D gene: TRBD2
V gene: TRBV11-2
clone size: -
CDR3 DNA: TGTGCCAGCAGCCTCGGGACTAGCGGATATCTCACAGATACGCAGTATTTT
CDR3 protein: CASSLGTSGYLTDTQYF

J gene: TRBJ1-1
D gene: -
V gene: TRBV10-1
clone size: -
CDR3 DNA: TGCGCCAGCAGTGAAAACACCGTTGAAGCTTTCTTT
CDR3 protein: CASSENTVEAFF

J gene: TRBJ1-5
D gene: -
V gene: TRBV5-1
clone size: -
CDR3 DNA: TGCGCCAGCAGCTTGGTCTACGGCAGCAATCAGCCCCAGCATTTT
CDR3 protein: CASSLVYGSNQPQHF

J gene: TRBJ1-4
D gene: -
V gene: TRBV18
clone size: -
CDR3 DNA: TGTGCCAGCTCACCTGGGACGAGCGATAATGAAAAACTGTTTTTT
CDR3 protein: CASSPGTSDNEKLFF

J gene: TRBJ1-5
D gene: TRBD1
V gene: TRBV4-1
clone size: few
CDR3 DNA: TGCGCCAGCAGCCAACCGACAGGGTCCAATCAGCCCCAGCATTTT
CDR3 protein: CASSQPTGSNQPQHF

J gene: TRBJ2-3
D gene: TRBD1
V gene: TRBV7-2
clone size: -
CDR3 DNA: TGTGCCAGCAGCCCTTTCAACAGGGGAAGCAAGGGGTATTTT
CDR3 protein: CASSPFNRGSKGYF

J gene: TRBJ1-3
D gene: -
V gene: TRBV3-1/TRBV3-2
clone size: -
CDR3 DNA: TGTGCCAGCAGCCTACGACAGGATAGCTCTGGAAACACCATATATTTT
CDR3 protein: CASSLRQDSSGNTIYF

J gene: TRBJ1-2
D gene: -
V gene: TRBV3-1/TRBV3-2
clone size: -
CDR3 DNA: TGTGCCAGCAGCCAAGAACGGGCGGGCTACACCTTC
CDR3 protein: CASSQERAGYTF

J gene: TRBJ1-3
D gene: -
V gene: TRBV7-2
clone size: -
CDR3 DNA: TGTGCCAGCAGCTTATCAATCTCTGGAAACACCATATATTTT
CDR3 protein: CASSLSISGNTIYF

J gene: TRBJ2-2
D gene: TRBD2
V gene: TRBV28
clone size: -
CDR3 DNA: TGTGCCAGCAGTGTCCGGGACTACCTGAACACCGGGGAGCTGTTTTTT
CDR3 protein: CASSVRDYLNTGELFF

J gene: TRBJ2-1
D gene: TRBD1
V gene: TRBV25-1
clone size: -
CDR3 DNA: TGTGCCAGCACCGGGACAGCCTACAATGAGCAGTTCTTC
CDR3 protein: CASTGTAYNEQFF

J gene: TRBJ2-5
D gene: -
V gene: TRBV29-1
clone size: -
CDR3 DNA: TGCAGCGTTTTAAGGGTGGGGGAGACCCAGTACTTC
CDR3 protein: CSVLRVGETQYF

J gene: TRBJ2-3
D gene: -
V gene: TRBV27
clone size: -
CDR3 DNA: TGTGCCAGCAGTTTGGCAAGATCCACAGATACGCAGTATTTT
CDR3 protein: CASSLARSTDTQYF

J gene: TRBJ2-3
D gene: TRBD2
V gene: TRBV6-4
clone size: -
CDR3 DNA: TGTGCCAGCAGTGACTCGATAAGCGGGGGCACAGATACGCAGTATTTT
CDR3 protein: CASSDSISGGTDTQYF

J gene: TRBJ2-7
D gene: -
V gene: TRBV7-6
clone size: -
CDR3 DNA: TGTGCCAGCAGCTTAGCGCCGGGGGAGGACTACGAGCAGTACTTC
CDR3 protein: CASSLAPGEDYEQYF

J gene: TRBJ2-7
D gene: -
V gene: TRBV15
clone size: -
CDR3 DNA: TGTGCCACCAGCAGAGATTCTAGCGCGGAGGGGGGAGAGCAGTACTTC
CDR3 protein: CATSRDSSAEGGEQYF

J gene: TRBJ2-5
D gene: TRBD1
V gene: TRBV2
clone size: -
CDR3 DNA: TGTGCCAGCAGTGAATGGGAGGCAGGGGGCGAGACCCAGTACTTC
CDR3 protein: CASSEWEAGGETQYF

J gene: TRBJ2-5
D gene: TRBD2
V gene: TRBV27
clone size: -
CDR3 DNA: TGTGCCAGCAGTTCGCTAGCGGGAGGGGTGACCCAGTACTTC
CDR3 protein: CASSSLAGGVTQYF